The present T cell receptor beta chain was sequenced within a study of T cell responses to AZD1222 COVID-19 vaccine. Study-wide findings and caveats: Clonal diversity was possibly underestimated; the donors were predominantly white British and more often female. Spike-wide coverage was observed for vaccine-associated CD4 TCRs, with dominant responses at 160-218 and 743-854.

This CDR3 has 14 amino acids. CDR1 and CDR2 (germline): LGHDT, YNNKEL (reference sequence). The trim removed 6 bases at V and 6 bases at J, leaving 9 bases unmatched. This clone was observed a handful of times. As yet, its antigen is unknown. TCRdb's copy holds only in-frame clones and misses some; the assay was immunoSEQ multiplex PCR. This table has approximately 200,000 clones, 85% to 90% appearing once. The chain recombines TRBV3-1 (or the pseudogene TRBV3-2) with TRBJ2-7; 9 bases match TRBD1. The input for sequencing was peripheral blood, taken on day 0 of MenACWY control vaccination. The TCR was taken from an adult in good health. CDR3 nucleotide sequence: TGTGCCAGCAGTCCCGGGACAGGGAAGCTCGAGCAGTACTTC. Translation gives CASSPGTGKLEQYF.